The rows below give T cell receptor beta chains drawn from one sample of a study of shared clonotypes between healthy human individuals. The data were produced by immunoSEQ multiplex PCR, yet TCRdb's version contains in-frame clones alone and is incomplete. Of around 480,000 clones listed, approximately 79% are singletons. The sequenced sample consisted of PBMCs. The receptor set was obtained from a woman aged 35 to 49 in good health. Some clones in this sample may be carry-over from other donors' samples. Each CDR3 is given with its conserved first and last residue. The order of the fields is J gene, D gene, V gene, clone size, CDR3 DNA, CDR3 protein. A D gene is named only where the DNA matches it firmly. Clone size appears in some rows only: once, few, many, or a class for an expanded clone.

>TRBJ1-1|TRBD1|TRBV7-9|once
TGTGCCAGCAGCCCGCAGGGGGCAGGAACCCAAAATTTTGAAGCTTTCTTT
CASSPQGAGTQNFEAFF
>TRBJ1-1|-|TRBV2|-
TGTGCCAGCAGTGAAATTCAGAGAGCTTTCTTT
CASSEIQRAFF
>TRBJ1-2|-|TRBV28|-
TGTGCCAGCAGTTTGGGGGGGACTCTTAACTATGGCTACACCTTC
CASSLGGTLNYGYTF
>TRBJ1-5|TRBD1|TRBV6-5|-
TGTGCCAGCAGACAAGACAGGGTCGATCAGCCCCAGCATTTT
CASRQDRVDQPQHF
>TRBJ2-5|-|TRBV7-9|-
TGTGCCAGCAGCTTAAAGGATGGGTCCCAAGAGACCCAGTACTTC
CASSLKDGSQETQYF
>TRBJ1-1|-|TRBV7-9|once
TGTGCCAGCAGCTTTTCACAGGGTTCCACTGAAGCTTTCTTT
CASSFSQGSTEAFF
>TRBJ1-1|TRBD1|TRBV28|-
TGTGCCAGCAGTGACAGGGATGTGTCCACTGAAGCTTTCTTT
CASSDRDVSTEAFF
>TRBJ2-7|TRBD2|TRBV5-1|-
TGCGCCAGCAGCGTCGGGACTAGGGGGGGCGAGCAGTACTTC
CASSVGTRGGEQYF
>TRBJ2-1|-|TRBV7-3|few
TGTGCCAGCAGCCCACGGGGAGCCACCTACAATGAGCAGTTCTTC
CASSPRGATYNEQFF
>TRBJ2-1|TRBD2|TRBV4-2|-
TGTGCCAGCCGAGCTAGCGGGAGATCGAATGAGCAGTTCTTC
CASRASGRSNEQFF
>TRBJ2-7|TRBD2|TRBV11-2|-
TGTGCCAGCAGCTTCTTCAGACTTAGCGGGACCTACGAGCAGTACTTC
CASSFFRLSGTYEQYF
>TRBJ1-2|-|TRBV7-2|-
TGTGCCAGCAGCTTAGGGAGACAGGCTAACTATGGCTACACCTTC
CASSLGRQANYGYTF
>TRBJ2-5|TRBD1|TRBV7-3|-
TGTGCCAGCAGCCCAACAGGGGTCGGGGAGACCCAGTACTTC
CASSPTGVGETQYF
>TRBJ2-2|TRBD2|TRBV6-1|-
TGTGCCAGCAGTACTAGCGGGAGAAGCGGGGAGCTGTTTTTT
CASSTSGRSGELFF
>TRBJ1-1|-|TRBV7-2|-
TGTGCCAGCAGCTTATTAGTGACCCAAACTGAAGCTTTCTTT
CASSLLVTQTEAFF
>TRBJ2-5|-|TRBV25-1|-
TGTGCCAGCAGTGAATTGGGGGGGCTGACCCAGTACTTC
CASSELGGLTQYF
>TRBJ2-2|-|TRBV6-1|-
TGTGCCAGCAGTGGCCAGGGATCCACCGGGGAACTGTTTTTT
CASSGQGSTGELFF
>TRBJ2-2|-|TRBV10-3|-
TGTGCCATCAGTGAGCTCCCCGACACCGGGGAGCTGTTTTTT
CAISELPDTGELFF
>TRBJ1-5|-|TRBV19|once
TGTGGAGTGGGGCTCCCTTGGGCCCAGCATTTT
CGVGLPWAQHF
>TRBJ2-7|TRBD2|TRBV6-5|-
TGTGCCAGCAAGGGGGCTGGGACTAGCTCGGAGTACTTC
CASKGAGTSSEYF
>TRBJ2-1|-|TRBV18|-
TGTGCCAGCTCACCACTCTTATTAGTCGAAGGCTCCTACAATGAGCAGTTCTTC
CASSPLLLVEGSYNEQFF
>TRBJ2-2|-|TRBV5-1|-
TGCGCCAGCAGCTTGGACGTCACAACGAACACCGGGGAGCTGTTTTTT
CASSLDVTTNTGELFF
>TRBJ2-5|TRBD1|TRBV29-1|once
TGCAGCGTTTTACCTTTACAGGGGGCGGGAGAGACCCAGTACTTC
CSVLPLQGAGETQYF
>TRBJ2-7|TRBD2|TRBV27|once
TGTGCCAGCAGTTTAGTGGCTAGCGGGGTCTACGAGCAGTACTTC
CASSLVASGVYEQYF
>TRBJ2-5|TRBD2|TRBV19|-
TGTGCCAGTAGTCCCGAGAAGACTAGCGGGCGGTCAAACCAGTACTTC
CASSPEKTSGRSNQYF
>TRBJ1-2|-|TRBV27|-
TGTGCCAGCAGTTCCCGACACATCCCGGTGAGGACTCATTATGGCTACACCTTC
CASSSRHIPVRTHYGYTF
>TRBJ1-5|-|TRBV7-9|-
TGTGCCAGCAGCTTAGGGAGTCAGCCCCAGCATTTT
CASSLGSQPQHF
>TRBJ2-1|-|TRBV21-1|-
TGTGCCAATCCGCGGCAGGGGCTCTCCTACAATGAGCAGTTCTTC
CANPRQGLSYNEQFF
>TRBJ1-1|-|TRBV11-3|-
TGTGCCAGCAGCCCGGGTCCCCTAACTGAAGCTTTCTTT
CASSPGPLTEAFF
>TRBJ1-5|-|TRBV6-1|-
TGTGCCAGCAGTGAACCTGGGTTGAGCAATCAGCCCCAGCATTTT
CASSEPGLSNQPQHF
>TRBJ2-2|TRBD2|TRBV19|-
TGTGCCAGTAGTCTGGGACTACTCACCGGGGAGCTGTTTTTT
CASSLGLLTGELFF
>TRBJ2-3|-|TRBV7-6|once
TGTGCCAGCAGCTTAACGTTTAGAGATACGCAGTATTTT
CASSLTFRDTQYF
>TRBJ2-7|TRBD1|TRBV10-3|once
TGTGCCATCAGTTATCCGGGACAGGGCTCCTACGAGCAGTACTTC
CAISYPGQGSYEQYF
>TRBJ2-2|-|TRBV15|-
TGTGCCACCAGCAGAGATTGGGGGGTAAACACCGGGGAGCTGTTTTTT
CATSRDWGVNTGELFF
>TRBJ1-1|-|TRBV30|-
TGTGCCTGGAGCCTCTGGGAGGGCCTGAACACTGAAGCTTTCTTT
CAWSLWEGLNTEAFF
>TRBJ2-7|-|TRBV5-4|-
TGTGCCAGCAGCTTGGACCGACAGGTGATGTACGAGCAGTACTTC
CASSLDRQVMYEQYF
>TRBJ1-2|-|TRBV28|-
TGTGCCGGGGGGGGGTTCCCTTATGGCTACACCTTC
CAGGGFPYGYTF
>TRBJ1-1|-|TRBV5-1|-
TGCGCCAGCAGCCCTAATGGTCAGGCGAACACTGAAGCTTTCTTT
CASSPNGQANTEAFF
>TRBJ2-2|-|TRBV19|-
TGTGCCAGTAGTATGAGACTAGGAAGGACCGGGGAGCTGTTTTTT
CASSMRLGRTGELFF
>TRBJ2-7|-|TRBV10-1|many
TGCGCCAGCAGTGGACAGCCGTCCTACGAGCAGTACTTC
CASSGQPSYEQYF
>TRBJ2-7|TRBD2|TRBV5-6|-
TGTGCCAGCAGCTTGGATACCGGGACTAGCGGCTACGAGCAGTACTTC
CASSLDTGTSGYEQYF
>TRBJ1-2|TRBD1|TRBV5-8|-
TGTGCCAGCAGCGGAAAGACAGGGGTTCTACGTGGCTACACCTTC
CASSGKTGVLRGYTF
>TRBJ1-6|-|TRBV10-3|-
TGTGCCATCAGGGGCGAGTTGAATTCACCCCTCCACTTT
CAIRGELNSPLHF
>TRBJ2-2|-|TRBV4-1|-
TGCGCCAGCAGCCAAGGACACCGGCCCGGGGAGCTGTTTTTT
CASSQGHRPGELFF
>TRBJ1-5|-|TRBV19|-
TGTGCCAGTAGTCTGAACGATCAGCCCCAGCATTTT
CASSLNDQPQHF
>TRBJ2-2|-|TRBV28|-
TGTGCCAGCAGTTTATATCTAGGGGGAAACACCGGGGAGCTGTTTTTT
CASSLYLGGNTGELFF
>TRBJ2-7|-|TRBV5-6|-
TGTGCCAGCAGCTGGGATAGCGGTTTGGGGGAGCAGTACTTC
CASSWDSGLGEQYF
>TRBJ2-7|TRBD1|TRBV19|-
TGTGCCAGTAGTATGACGGGACAGTTACTCGAGCAGTACTTC
CASSMTGQLLEQYF
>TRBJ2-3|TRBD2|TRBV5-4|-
TGTGCCAGCAGCTATACTAGCGGGAGAACAGATACGCAGTATTTT
CASSYTSGRTDTQYF
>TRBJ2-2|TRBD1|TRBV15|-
TGTGCCACCAGGAGCGACAGGGACACCGGGGAGCTGTTTTTT
CATRSDRDTGELFF
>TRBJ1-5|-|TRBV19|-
TGTGCCAGTAGTATCCCGGGACACGCGTATCAGCCCCAGCATTTT
CASSIPGHAYQPQHF
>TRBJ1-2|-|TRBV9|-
TGTGCCAGCAGCCTAAGTGGGGGACTCTATGGCTACACCTTC
CASSLSGGLYGYTF
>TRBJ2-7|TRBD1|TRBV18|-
TGTGCCAGCTCAGAGGGGACAGGGATCAACGAGCAGTACTTC
CASSEGTGINEQYF